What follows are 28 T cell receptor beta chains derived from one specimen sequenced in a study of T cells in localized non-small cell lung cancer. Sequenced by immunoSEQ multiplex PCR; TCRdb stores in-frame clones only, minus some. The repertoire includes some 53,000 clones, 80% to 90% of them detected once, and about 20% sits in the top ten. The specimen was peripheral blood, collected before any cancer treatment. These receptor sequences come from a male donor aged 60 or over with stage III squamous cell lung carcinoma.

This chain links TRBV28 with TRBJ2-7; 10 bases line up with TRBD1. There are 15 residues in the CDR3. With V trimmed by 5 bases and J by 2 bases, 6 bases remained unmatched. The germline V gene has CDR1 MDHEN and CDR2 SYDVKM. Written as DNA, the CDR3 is TGTGCCAGCAGTGGCGGGACAGGGGTCGCCTACGAGCAGTACTTC. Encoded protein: CASSGGTGVAYEQYF.

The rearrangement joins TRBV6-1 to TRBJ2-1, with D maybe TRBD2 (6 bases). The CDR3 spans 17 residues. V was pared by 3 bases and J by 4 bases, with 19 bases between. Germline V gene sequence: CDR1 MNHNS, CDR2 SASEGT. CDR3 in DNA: TGTGCCAGCAGTGATAGGGGAAGTGGGGGGTTATACAATGAGCAGTTCTTC. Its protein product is CASSDRGSGGLYNEQFF.

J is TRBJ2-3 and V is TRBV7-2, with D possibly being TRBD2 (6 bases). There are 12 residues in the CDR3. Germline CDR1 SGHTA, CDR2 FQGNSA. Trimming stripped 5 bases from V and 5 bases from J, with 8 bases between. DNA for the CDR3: TGTGCCAGCAGCCTGGAGGGAGATACGCAGTATTTT. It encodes CASSLEGDTQYF. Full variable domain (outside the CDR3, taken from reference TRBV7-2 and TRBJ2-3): GAGVSQSPSNKVTEKGKDVELRCDPISGHTALYWYRQSLGQGLEFLIYFQGNSAPDKSGLPSDRFSAERTGGSVSTLTIQRTQQEDSAVYLCASSLEGDTQYFGPGTRLTVL.

The CDR3 here is CASSQTPGQSYEQYF. The CDR3 bases are TGTGCCAGCAGCCAAACGCCGGGACAAAGCTACGAGCAGTACTTC. The chain has TRBV4-2 and TRBJ2-7; D might be TRBD1 (6 bases). V was trimmed by 2 bases and J by 3 bases, leaving 14 bases between them. The germline gives CDR1 LGHNA, CDR2 YNFKEQ. The CDR3 covers 15 residues.

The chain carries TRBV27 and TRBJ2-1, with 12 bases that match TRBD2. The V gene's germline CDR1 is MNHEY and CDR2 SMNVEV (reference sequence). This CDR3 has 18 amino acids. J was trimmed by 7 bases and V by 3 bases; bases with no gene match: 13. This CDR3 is CASSLVGLAGYIRNEQFF. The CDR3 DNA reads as TGTGCCAGCAGTTTGGTCGGACTAGCGGGATACATTCGTAATGAGCAGTTCTTC.

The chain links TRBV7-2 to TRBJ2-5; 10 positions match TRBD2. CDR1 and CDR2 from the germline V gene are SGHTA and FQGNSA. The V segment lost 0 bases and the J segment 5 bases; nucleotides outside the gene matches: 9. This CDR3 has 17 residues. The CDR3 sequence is CASSLAVQRGGRETQYF. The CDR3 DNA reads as TGTGCCAGCAGCTTAGCGGTCCAGCGGGGGGGCAGGGAGACCCAGTACTTC.

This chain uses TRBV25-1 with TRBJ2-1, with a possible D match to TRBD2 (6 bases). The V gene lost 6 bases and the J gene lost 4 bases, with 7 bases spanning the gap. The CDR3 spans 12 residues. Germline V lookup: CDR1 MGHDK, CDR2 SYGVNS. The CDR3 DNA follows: TGTGCCAGCAGGGAGGGATACAATGAGCAGTTCTTC. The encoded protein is CASREGYNEQFF.

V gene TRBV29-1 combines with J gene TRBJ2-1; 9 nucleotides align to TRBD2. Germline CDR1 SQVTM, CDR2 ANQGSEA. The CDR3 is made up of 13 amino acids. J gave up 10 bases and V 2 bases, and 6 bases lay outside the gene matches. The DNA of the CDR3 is TGCAGCGTTGAAAGGACTAGCGATTCCGAGCAGTTCTTC. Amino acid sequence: CSVERTSDSEQFF.

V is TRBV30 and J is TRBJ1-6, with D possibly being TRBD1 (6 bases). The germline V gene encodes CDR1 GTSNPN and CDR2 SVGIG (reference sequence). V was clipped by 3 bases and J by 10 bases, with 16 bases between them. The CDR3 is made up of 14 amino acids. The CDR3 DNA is TGTGCCTGGAGAGAGCCAGGGGAGAGGTCACCCCTCCACTTT. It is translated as CAWREPGERSPLHF.

The CDR3 DNA sequence: TGTGCCAGCAGCCGGGGACTAGCGGGGGGCCTTGGGGGCTCCTACGAGCAGTACTTC. Translating it yields CASSRGLAGGLGGSYEQYF. This chain uses TRBV5-4 with TRBJ2-7; 15 nucleotides align to TRBD2. The CDR3 covers 19 residues. The V segment lost 4 bases and the J segment 0 bases; nucleotides outside the gene matches: 11. Germline CDR1 reads SGHNT; CDR2 reads YYREEE (reference sequence). Combining the CDR3 with reference TRBV5-4 and TRBJ2-7 gives the whole variable domain ETGVTQSPTHLIKTRGQQVTLRCSSQSGHNTVSWYQQALGQGPQFIFQYYREEENGRGNFPPRFSGLQFPNYSSELNVNALELDDSALYLCASSRGLAGGLGGSYEQYFGPGTRLTVT.

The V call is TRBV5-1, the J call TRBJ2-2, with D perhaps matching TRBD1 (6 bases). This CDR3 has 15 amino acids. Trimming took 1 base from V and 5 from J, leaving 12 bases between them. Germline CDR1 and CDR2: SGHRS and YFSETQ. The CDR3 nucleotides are TGCGCCAGCAGCTTGACAGGGAAGGGGACCGGGGAGCTGTTTTTT. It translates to CASSLTGKGTGELFF.

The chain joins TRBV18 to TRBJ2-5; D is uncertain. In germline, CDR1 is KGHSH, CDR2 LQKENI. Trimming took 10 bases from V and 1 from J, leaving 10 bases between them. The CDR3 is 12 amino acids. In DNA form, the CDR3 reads TGTGCCACCGCCTCACTCCAAGAGACCCAGTACTTC. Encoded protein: CATASLQETQYF.

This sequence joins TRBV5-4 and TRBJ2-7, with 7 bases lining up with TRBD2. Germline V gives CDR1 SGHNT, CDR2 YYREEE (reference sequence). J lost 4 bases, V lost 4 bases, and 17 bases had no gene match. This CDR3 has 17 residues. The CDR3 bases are TGTGCCAGCAGCCCTTATCGTAGAAGGGGAGGGGAATACGAGCAGTACTTC. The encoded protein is CASSPYRRRGGEYEQYF.

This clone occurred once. CDR3 sequence (DNA): TGTGCCAGTAGGGGAGACAGGGTTGGCTACACCTTC. Its translation: CASRGDRVGYTF. The genes are TRBV19 and TRBJ1-2, with 7 bases fitting TRBD1. V trimming: 6 bases; J trimming: 7 bases; junction bases outside the gene matches: 5. CDR1 and CDR2 (germline): LNHDA, SQIVND (reference sequence). The CDR3 sequence is 12 residues long.

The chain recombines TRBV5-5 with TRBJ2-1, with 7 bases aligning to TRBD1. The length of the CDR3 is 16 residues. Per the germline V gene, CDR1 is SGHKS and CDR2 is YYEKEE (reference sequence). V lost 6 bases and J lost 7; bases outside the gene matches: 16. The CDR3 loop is CASIVTRQGIDNEQFF. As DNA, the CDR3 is TGTGCCAGCATCGTTACTAGACAGGGCATCGATAATGAGCAGTTCTTC.

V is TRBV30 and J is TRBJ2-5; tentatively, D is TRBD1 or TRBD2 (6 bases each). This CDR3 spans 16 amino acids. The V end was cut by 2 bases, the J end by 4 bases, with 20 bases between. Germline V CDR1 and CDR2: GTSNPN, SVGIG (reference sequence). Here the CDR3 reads CAWSQAQGGSRETQYF. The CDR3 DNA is TGTGCCTGGAGTCAAGCCCAAGGGGGGAGTCGAGAGACCCAGTACTTC. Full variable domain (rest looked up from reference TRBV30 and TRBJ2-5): SQTIHQWPATLVQPVGSPLSLECTVEGTSNPNLYWYRQAAGRGLQLLFYSVGIGQISSEVPQNLSASRPQDRQFILSSKKLLLSDSGFYLCAWSQAQGGSRETQYFGPGTRLLVL.

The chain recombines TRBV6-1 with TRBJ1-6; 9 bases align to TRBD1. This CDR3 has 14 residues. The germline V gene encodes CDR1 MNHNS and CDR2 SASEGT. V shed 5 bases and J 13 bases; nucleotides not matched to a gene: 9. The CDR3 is CASSSGTGTGPLHF. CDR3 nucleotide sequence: TGTGCCAGCAGTTCGGGGACAGGGACAGGTCCCCTCCACTTT.

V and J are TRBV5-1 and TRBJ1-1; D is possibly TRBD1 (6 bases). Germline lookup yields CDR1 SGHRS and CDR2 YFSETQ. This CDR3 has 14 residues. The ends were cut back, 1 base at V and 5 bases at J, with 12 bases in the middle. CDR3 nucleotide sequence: TGCGCCAGCAGCTTGCTGGGGGGCGAGACTGAAGCTTTCTTT. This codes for CASSLLGGETEAFF.

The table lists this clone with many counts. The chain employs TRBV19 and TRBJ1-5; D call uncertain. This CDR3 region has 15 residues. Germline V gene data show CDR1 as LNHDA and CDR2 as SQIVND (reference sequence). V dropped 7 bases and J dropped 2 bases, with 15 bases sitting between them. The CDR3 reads CASKAESGGNQPQHF. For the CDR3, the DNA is TGTGCCAGTAAGGCCGAAAGCGGTGGCAATCAGCCCCAGCATTTT.

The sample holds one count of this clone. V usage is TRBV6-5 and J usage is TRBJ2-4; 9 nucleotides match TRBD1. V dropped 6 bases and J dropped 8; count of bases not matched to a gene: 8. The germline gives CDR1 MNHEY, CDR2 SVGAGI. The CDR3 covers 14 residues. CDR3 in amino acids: CASSPDRGLYIQYF. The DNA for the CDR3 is TGTGCCAGCAGCCCGGACAGGGGTTTATACATTCAGTACTTC.

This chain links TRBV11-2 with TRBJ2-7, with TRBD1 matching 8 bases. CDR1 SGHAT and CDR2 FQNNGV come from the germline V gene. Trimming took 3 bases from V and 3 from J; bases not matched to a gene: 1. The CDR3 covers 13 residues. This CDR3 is CASSFGQGYEQYF. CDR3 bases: TGTGCCAGCAGCTTCGGACAGGGCTACGAGCAGTACTTC. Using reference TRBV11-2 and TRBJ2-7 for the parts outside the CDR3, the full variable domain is EAGVAQSPRYKIIEKRQSVAFWCNPISGHATLYWYQQILGQGPKLLIQFQNNGVVDDSQLPKDRFSAERLKGVDSTLKIQPAKLEDSAVYLCASSFGQGYEQYFGPGTRLTVT.

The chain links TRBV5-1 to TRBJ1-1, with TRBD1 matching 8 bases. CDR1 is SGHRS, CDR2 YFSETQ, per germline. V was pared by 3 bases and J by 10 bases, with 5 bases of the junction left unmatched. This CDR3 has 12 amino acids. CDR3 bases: TGCGCCAGCAGCTCCTACAGGGGGGGAGCTTTCTTT. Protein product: CASSSYRGGAFF.

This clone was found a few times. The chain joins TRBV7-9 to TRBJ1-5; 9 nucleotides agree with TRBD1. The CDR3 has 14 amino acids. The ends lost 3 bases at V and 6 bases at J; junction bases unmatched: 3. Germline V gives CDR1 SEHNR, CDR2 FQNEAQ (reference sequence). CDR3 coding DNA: TGTGCCAGCAGCTTGGGACAGGGCACTCAGCCCCAGCATTTT. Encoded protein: CASSLGQGTQPQHF.

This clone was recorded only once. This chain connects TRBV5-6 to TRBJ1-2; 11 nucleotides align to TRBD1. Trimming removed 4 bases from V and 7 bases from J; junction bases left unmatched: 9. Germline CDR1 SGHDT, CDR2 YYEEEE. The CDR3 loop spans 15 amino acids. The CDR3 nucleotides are TGTGCCAGCAGCCTCCGGGACAGGGGGTTCGCTGGCTACACCTTC. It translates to CASSLRDRGFAGYTF.

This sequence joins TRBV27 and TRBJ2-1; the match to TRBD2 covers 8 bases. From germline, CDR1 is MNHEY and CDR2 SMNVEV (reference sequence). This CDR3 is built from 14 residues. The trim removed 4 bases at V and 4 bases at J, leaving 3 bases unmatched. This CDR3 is CASSSRLAYNEQFF. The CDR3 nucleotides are TGTGCCAGCAGTTCCCGACTAGCGTACAATGAGCAGTTCTTC.

CDR3 sequence: CASSPPTSGMSIGELFF. CDR3 nucleotide sequence: TGTGCCAGCAGCCCACCCACTAGCGGGATGAGTATCGGGGAGCTGTTTTTT. The chain has TRBV14 and TRBJ2-2, with 10 bases matching TRBD2. The junction had 12 bases not matched to a gene; V was cut back by 4 bases and J by 7 bases. The CDR3 contains 17 residues. Germline V gives CDR1 SGHDN, CDR2 FVKESK.

The CDR3 bases are TGTGCCAGCAGCTTCACAGCGCAGGAGACCCAGTACTTC. Its protein is CASSFTAQETQYF. The chain employs TRBV7-9 and TRBJ2-5; D not resolved. The CDR3 contains 13 residues. From germline, CDR1 is SEHNR and CDR2 FQNEAQ (reference sequence). Trimming removed 3 bases at V and 5 bases at J, with 10 bases between.

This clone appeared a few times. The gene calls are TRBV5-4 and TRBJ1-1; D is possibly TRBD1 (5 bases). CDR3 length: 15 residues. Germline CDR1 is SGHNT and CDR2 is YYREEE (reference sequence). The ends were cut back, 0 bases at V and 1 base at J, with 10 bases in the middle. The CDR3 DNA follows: TGTGCCAGCAGCTTGGAGGGACTGGGGAACACTGAAGCTTTCTTT. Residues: CASSLEGLGNTEAFF. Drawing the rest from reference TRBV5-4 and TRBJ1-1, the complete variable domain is ETGVTQSPTHLIKTRGQQVTLRCSSQSGHNTVSWYQQALGQGPQFIFQYYREEENGRGNFPPRFSGLQFPNYSSELNVNALELDDSALYLCASSLEGLGNTEAFFGQGTRLTVV.